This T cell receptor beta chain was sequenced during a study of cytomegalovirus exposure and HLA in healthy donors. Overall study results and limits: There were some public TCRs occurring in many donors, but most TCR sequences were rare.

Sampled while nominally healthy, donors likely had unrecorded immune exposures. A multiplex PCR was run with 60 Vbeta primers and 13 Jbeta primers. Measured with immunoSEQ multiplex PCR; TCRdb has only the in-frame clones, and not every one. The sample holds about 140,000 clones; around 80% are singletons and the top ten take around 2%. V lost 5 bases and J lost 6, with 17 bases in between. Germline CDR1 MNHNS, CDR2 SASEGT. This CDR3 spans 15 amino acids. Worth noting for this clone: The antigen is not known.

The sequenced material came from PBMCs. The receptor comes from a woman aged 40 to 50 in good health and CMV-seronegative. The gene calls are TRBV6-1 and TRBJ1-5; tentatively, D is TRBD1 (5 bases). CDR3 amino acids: CASSSYAQVGQPQHF. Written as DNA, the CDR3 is TGTGCCAGCAGTTCATACGCACAGGTCGGTCAGCCCCAGCATTTT.